This passage covers 27 T cell receptor beta chains from one sample sequenced in a study of T cells after yellow fever vaccination. One entry per CDR3 protein results from TCRdb running MiXCR on the 5' RACE reads. Of 300,000 to 450,000 distinct CDR3 sequences listed, approximately 5.7% are singletons. Sequencing used PBMCs, obtained 5 days after the yellow fever booster vaccination. The receptors stem from a man younger than 45 who received the YFV17D yellow fever vaccine.

This clonotype was counted ten times or more. The V gene is TRBV7-2, the J gene TRBJ2-1; D call uncertain. The length of the CDR3 is 14 residues. The germline CDR1 and CDR2 sequences are SGHTA and FQGNSA. Trimming took 5 bases from V and 4 from J, leaving 12 bases between them. CDR3 nucleotide sequence: TGTGCCAGCAGCCAGATATTCTCTTACAATGAGCAGTTCTTC. Its translation is CASSQIFSYNEQFF.

The chain links TRBV7-3 to TRBJ2-5, with D possibly called TRBD1 or TRBD2 (5 bases each). The CDR3 covers 13 residues. V lost 5 bases and J lost 5, with 12 bases in between. Germline V gene data show CDR1 as SGHTA and CDR2 as FQGTGA. This CDR3 is CASSAEGYETQYF. The CDR3 region has the DNA TGTGCCAGCAGCGCAGAGGGGTACGAGACCCAGTACTTC.

V is TRBV6-2 or TRBV6-3 and J is TRBJ2-2, with 11 bases that match TRBD2. This CDR3 spans 19 amino acids. Germline CDR1 MNHEY, CDR2 SVGEGT. Losses at the gene ends were 0 bases for V and 6 bases for J; bases not matched to a gene: 12. The CDR3 coding sequence is TGTGCCAGCAGTTACTCGATAGGGACTAGCGGAATGACCCCCGGGGAGCTGTTTTTT. Protein product: CASSYSIGTSGMTPGELFF.

Ten or more counts support this clonotype. This sequence joins TRBV3-1 and TRBJ2-1, with 12 nucleotides matching TRBD2. With 6 bases clipped from V and 15 bases from J, the junction kept 9 bases outside the gene matches. Germline V CDR1 and CDR2: LGHDT, YNNKEL (reference sequence). This CDR3 comprises 13 residues. As DNA, the CDR3 is TGTGCCAGCAGACTAGCGGGAGGAAGTGGCCCGTTCTTC. Its protein is CASRLAGGSGPFF.

The chain links TRBV7-9 to TRBJ2-3; no clear D. V lost 5 bases, J lost 0 bases, and 12 bases lay in between. The CDR3 has 15 residues. CDR1 SEHNR and CDR2 FQNEAQ come from the germline V gene (reference sequence). The CDR3: CASSAPSTSTDTQYF. The CDR3 DNA is TGTGCCAGCAGCGCACCCTCGACTAGCACAGATACGCAGTATTTT.

The V and J genes are TRBV12-3 or TRBV12-4 and TRBJ1-2, with 9 bases aligning to TRBD1. The trim removed 6 bases at V and 5 bases at J, leaving 16 bases unmatched. This CDR3 comprises 17 residues. The DNA for the CDR3 is TGTGCCAGCAGCCGCCCCACCGGGACAGGGATACGGTATGGCTACACCTTC. This sequence encodes CASSRPTGTGIRYGYTF.

Ten or more counts support this clonotype. J is TRBJ2-7 and V is TRBV7-2, with 8 bases identical to TRBD2. Per germline, CDR1 SGHTA and CDR2 FQGNSA. V dropped 0 bases and J dropped 4; count of bases not matched to a gene: 14. The CDR3 covers 18 residues. CDR3 amino acids: CASSLAASGRPDIYEQYF. CDR3 bases: TGTGCCAGCAGCTTAGCGGCTAGCGGGCGCCCAGACATATACGAGCAGTACTTC. Full variable domain (outside the CDR3, taken from reference TRBV7-2 and TRBJ2-7): GAGVSQSPSNKVTEKGKDVELRCDPISGHTALYWYRQSLGQGLEFLIYFQGNSAPDKSGLPSDRFSAERTGGSVSTLTIQRTQQEDSAVYLCASSLAASGRPDIYEQYFGPGTRLTVT.

The table lists this clonotype with many counts. The chain uses TRBV20-1 and TRBJ2-1; D is undetermined. The V end was cut by 6 bases, the J end by 9 bases, with 18 bases between. Germline-derived CDR1 and CDR2 are DFQATT and SNEGSKA (reference sequence). This CDR3 is built from 13 residues. This CDR3 reads CSAASLPYGEQFF. In DNA, the CDR3 is TGCAGTGCCGCCTCATTACCTTACGGTGAGCAGTTCTTC.

In this sample, this clonotype turned up many times. The chain carries TRBV4-3 and TRBJ2-3; 7 bases map to TRBD2. V was clipped by 0 bases and J by 4 bases; unmatched bases: 13. The CDR3 contains 18 residues. The germline V gene encodes CDR1 LGHNA and CDR2 YSLEER. Here the CDR3 reads CASSQDISRGRRADTQYF. The CDR3 DNA is TGCGCCAGCAGCCAAGATATCTCGCGCGGGAGACGGGCAGATACGCAGTATTTT.

This clonotype was seen at least ten times. The CDR3 nucleotides read TGTGCCAGCAGCTTAGCCCGGGACAGGGGGGCCTACGAGCAGTACTTC. Translation gives CASSLARDRGAYEQYF. The chain uses TRBV7-9 and TRBJ2-7; TRBD1 matches at 11 bases. This CDR3 is 16 amino acids long. Germline CDR1 SEHNR, CDR2 FQNEAQ (reference sequence). With 0 bases clipped from V and 2 bases from J, the junction kept 3 bases outside the gene matches.

Ten or more counts support this clonotype. This rearrangement joins TRBV7-9 to TRBJ2-7; maybe TRBD1 (5 bases). Per germline, CDR1 SEHNR and CDR2 FQNEAQ (reference sequence). The V end was cut by 3 bases, the J end by 5 bases, with 14 bases between. The CDR3 totals 14 residues. The CDR3: CASSFVETAHEQYF. CDR3 coding DNA: TGTGCCAGCAGCTTTGTCGAGACAGCCCACGAGCAGTACTTC.

This clonotype showed up many times. This sequence joins TRBV30 and TRBJ2-5; D remains ambiguous. Trimming cost V 2 bases and J 1 base, with 2 bases left between them. CDR3 length: 11 amino acids. Germline-derived CDR1 and CDR2 are GTSNPN and SVGIG (reference sequence). This CDR3 is CAWSPQETQYF. In DNA form, the CDR3 reads TGTGCCTGGAGTCCCCAAGAGACCCAGTACTTC.

This clonotype has a count of ten or more. The V gene is TRBV25-1, the J gene TRBJ2-5, with D possibly TRBD1 on 6 matching bases. The length of the CDR3 is 14 residues. Germline-derived CDR1 and CDR2 are MGHDK and SYGVNS. The V end lost 3 bases, the J end lost 5 bases, and 13 bases lay between the germline ends. CDR3 DNA sequence: TGTGCCAGCAGTGACCCCAAGGGGGAGGAGACCCAGTACTTC. Its protein product is CASSDPKGEETQYF.

Only a few counts were recorded for this clonotype. The chain employs TRBV20-1 and TRBJ2-7; 10 bases line up with TRBD1. In germline, CDR1 is DFQATT, CDR2 SNEGSKA (reference sequence). The ends lost 0 bases at V and 6 bases at J; junction bases unmatched: 20. The CDR3 loop spans 19 amino acids. The CDR3 coding sequence is TGCAGTGCTAGAGATCCCTGGGGGACAGGGGCGCGGGAGCGTGGCGAGCAGTACTTC. Residues: CSARDPWGTGARERGEQYF.

This clonotype appeared a few times. The chain couples TRBV7-2 to TRBJ2-1; 7 nucleotides align to TRBD2. Trimming at V came to 4 bases and at J to 4 bases, leaving 4 bases not matched to a gene. Germline V gene data show CDR1 as SGHTA and CDR2 as FQGNSA. The CDR3 spans 14 residues. CDR3 sequence reads: CASSYPAGYNEQFF. CDR3 sequence (DNA): TGTGCCAGCAGCTACCCAGCGGGATACAATGAGCAGTTCTTC.

Many counts were recorded for this clonotype. The J gene is TRBJ2-5, the V gene TRBV12-3 or TRBV12-4; either TRBD1 or TRBD2 may fit D (5 bases each). The CDR3 contains 16 residues. V was cut by 5 bases and J by 2 bases, with 18 bases left in between. The CDR3 bases are TGTGCCAGCAGTGGAGCTAACCGGGACGTTCAAGAGACCCAGTACTTC. It yields the protein CASSGANRDVQETQYF.

In its sample, this clonotype was seen many times. The chain recombines TRBV7-2 with TRBJ2-1; possibly TRBD2 for D (6 bases). Germline CDR1 SGHTA, CDR2 FQGNSA. The CDR3 runs to 14 residues. The V end lost 5 bases, the J end lost 3 bases, and 11 bases lay between the germline ends. The CDR3 reads CASSRAGFYNEQFF. The CDR3, as DNA: TGTGCCAGCAGCCGAGCGGGCTTCTACAATGAGCAGTTCTTC.

There are a few counts of this clonotype. The genes are TRBV4-1 and TRBJ2-7, with a tentative D call TRBD1 (6 bases). The CDR3 sequence is 14 residues long. V dropped 1 base and J dropped 3 bases, with 10 bases sitting between them. The germline V gene has CDR1 MGHRA and CDR2 YSYEKL. The CDR3 DNA follows: TGCGCCAGCAGCCAAGGGACAGTGAACTACGAGCAGTACTTC. Its protein is CASSQGTVNYEQYF.

This clonotype was seen repeatedly, ten times or more. The chain has TRBV5-8 and TRBJ2-7, with D perhaps TRBD1 or TRBD2 (5 bases each). The ends were cut back, 4 bases at V and 4 bases at J, with 15 bases in the middle. The CDR3 extends over 14 amino acids. CDR1 is SGHTS and CDR2 is YDEGEE in the germline V gene. DNA of the CDR3: TGTGCCAGCAGCAAAGGGACGGCCGGGTACGAGCAGTACTTC. Its translation: CASSKGTAGYEQYF. Filled out from reference TRBV5-8 and TRBJ2-7, the complete variable domain reads EAGVTQSPTHLIKTRGQQATLRCSPISGHTSVYWYQQALGLGLQFLLWYDEGEERNRGNFPPRFSGRQFPNYSSELNVNALELEDSALYLCASSKGTAGYEQYFGPGTRLTVT.

This clonotype was detected only a few times. The chain has TRBV4-3 and TRBJ2-2; D unclear. CDR1 and CDR2 from the germline V gene are LGHNA and YSLEER. Between the trimmed V and J ends, which lost 0 bases and 5 bases, there was a span of 13 bases. The CDR3 extends over 16 amino acids. The CDR3 loop reads CASSQDWGSETGELFF. Here the CDR3 DNA reads TGCGCCAGCAGCCAAGATTGGGGTTCGGAGACCGGGGAGCTGTTTTTT.

This clonotype was seen a handful of times. V is TRBV12-3 or TRBV12-4 and J is TRBJ2-3, with D uncertain. This CDR3 comprises 12 residues. V was clipped by 10 bases and J by 1 base, with 9 bases between them. CDR3 coding DNA: TGTGCCACCGGCCGAGGCACAGATACGCAGTATTTT. Protein product: CATGRGTDTQYF.

This clonotype has ten or more counts. The chain links TRBV20-1 to TRBJ2-5; perhaps TRBD2 as D (7 bases). V shed 5 bases and J shed 5 bases, with 18 bases lying between them. This CDR3 spans 14 amino acids. Germline V lookup: CDR1 DFQATT, CDR2 SNEGSKA (reference sequence). CDR3 protein: CSARKGGPRETQYF. CDR3 coding DNA: TGCAGTGCTCGAAAGGGGGGGCCTAGGGAGACCCAGTACTTC.

This clonotype was counted only a few times. V gene TRBV7-9 combines with J gene TRBJ2-1; 9 bases are a match to TRBD2. J lost 3 bases, V lost 6 bases, and 6 bases had no gene match. Germline V lookup: CDR1 SEHNR, CDR2 FQNEAQ (reference sequence). This CDR3 is built from 15 residues. The CDR3 reads CASRASSGVYNEQFF. The CDR3 DNA sequence: TGTGCCAGCAGAGCCTCTAGCGGGGTCTACAATGAGCAGTTCTTC.

V and J are TRBV28 and TRBJ2-1, with D possibly being TRBD1 (5 bases). The V end lost 5 bases, the J end lost 4 bases, and 21 bases lay between the germline ends. The CDR3 spans 17 residues. CDR1 is MDHEN and CDR2 is SYDVKM in the germline V gene. The DNA for the CDR3 is TGTGCCAGCAGTCCTCGTCGGGTAAGGGGCTCATACAATGAGCAGTTCTTC. Amino acid sequence: CASSPRRVRGSYNEQFF.

This clonotype was counted only a few times. The genes are TRBV5-5 and TRBJ2-1; the D gene could be TRBD1 or TRBD2 (5 bases each). This CDR3 spans 15 amino acids. Germline CDR1 SGHKS, CDR2 YYEKEE (reference sequence). The V end was cut by 3 bases, the J end by 4 bases, with 14 bases between. The CDR3 region has the DNA TGTGCCAGCAGCTGGACTCAGGGCGGTTACAATGAGCAGTTCTTC. The encoded protein is CASSWTQGGYNEQFF.

This sequence joins TRBV3-1 and TRBJ2-1; TRBD1 is a possible D gene (5 bases). The CDR3 length is 11 residues. The germline V and J ends were trimmed by 7 bases and 10 bases, with 11 bases remaining between them. The V gene's germline CDR1 is LGHDT and CDR2 YNNKEL (reference sequence). In DNA, the CDR3 is TGTGCCAGCATCACGAAGGGGGAGCAGTTCTTC. It translates to CASITKGEQFF.

This clonotype has only a few counts. The chain carries TRBV30 and TRBJ1-1, with 8 bases fitting TRBD1. The CDR3 is 12 amino acids. Per the germline V gene, CDR1 is GTSNPN and CDR2 is SVGIG (reference sequence). V trimming: 8 bases; J trimming: 0 bases; junction bases outside the gene matches: 2. This CDR3 is CARQGMNTEAFF. The CDR3 nucleotides read TGTGCCAGACAGGGGATGAACACTGAAGCTTTCTTT.